A selection of T cell receptor beta chains follows, all from one sample in a study of Ad26.COV2.S vaccination and SARS-CoV-2 variants. Clones were sequenced by immunoSEQ multiplex PCR, and TCRdb holds only the in-frame ones, with some missing. The profile shows 350,000 to 400,000 clones, roughly 90% of them singletons. Material: peripheral blood, obtained in a trial of Ad26.COV2.S vaccine versus placebo. Source of these receptors: a person aged 18-65 years who received the Ad26.COV2.S COVID-19 vaccine or a placebo. CDR3s include the opening cysteine and the closing phenylalanine or tryptophan. The D gene is left open where the match is weak. Expanded clones get a size class; other rows say once, few or many, or leave the size out.

D	V	size	J	CDR3	DNA
NA	TRBV19	NA	TRBJ2-5	CASHGRNQETQYF	TGTGCCAGTCATGGCAGGAACCAAGAGACCCAGTACTTC
NA	TRBV18	NA	TRBJ1-3	CASSPYAGNTIYF	TGTGCCAGCTCACCCTACGCTGGAAACACCATATATTTT
TRBD1	TRBV28	NA	TRBJ1-5	CASSPPGQTNQPQHF	TGTGCCAGCAGTCCACCGGGACAGACTAATCAGCCCCAGCATTTT
NA	TRBV6-5	NA	TRBJ1-2	CASTDPLDGYTF	TGTGCCAGCACCGACCCCCTCGATGGCTACACCTTC
TRBD2	TRBV15	NA	TRBJ2-1	CATSREGRVSGSRNEQFF	TGTGCCACCAGCAGAGAAGGTCGTGTTAGCGGGAGTAGGAATGAGCAGTTCTTC
TRBD1	TRBV28	NA	TRBJ1-5	CASRLRQGGNQPQHF	TGTGCCAGCAGGCTAAGACAGGGTGGCAATCAGCCCCAGCATTTT
NA	TRBV7-6	NA	TRBJ2-7	CASSLALSGAGYEQYF	TGTGCCAGCAGCTTAGCGCTGTCCGGGGCTGGCTACGAGCAGTACTTC
NA	TRBV27	NA	TRBJ2-5	CASSLSGSQETQYF	TGTGCCAGCAGTTTATCGGGATCTCAAGAGACCCAGTACTTC
NA	TRBV27	NA	TRBJ1-1	CASSQKRNTEAFF	TGTGCCAGCAGTCAGAAGCGGAACACTGAAGCTTTCTTT
NA	TRBV30	NA	TRBJ1-1	CAWSSWQSNTEAFF	TGTGCCTGGAGCTCCTGGCAGTCGAACACTGAAGCTTTCTTT
NA	TRBV3-1/TRBV3-2	few	TRBJ1-2	CASSPAWAAGSYGYTF	TGTGCCAGCAGCCCAGCATGGGCGGCGGGTAGCTATGGCTACACCTTC
NA	TRBV28	NA	TRBJ1-1	CASSLGGNTEAFF	TGTGCCAGCAGCCTTGGGGGGAACACTGAAGCTTTCTTT
TRBD1	TRBV10-3	NA	TRBJ1-2	CAISGEGAGYGYTF	TGTGCCATCAGTGGTGAGGGGGCAGGGTATGGCTACACCTTC
NA	TRBV2	NA	TRBJ2-3	CASSGARSTDTQYF	TGTGCCAGCAGTGGGGCCAGGTCAACAGATACGCAGTATTTT
NA	TRBV5-6	once	TRBJ1-5	CASSWGGQGSQPQHF	TGTGCCAGCAGCTGGGGTGGGCAGGGAAGTCAGCCCCAGCATTTT
NA	TRBV11-2	once	TRBJ2-2	CASSIDLWGLFF	TGTGCCAGCAGCATAGATCTCTGGGGACTGTTTTTT
NA	TRBV11-2	NA	TRBJ2-5	CASSSFGQETQYF	TGTGCCAGCAGCTCCTTTGGTCAAGAGACCCAGTACTTC
NA	TRBV5-5	NA	TRBJ2-2	CASSQGPMNTGELFF	TGTGCCAGCAGCCAGGGGCCCATGAACACCGGGGAGCTGTTTTTT
NA	TRBV27	NA	TRBJ2-3	CASSPPGKDTQYF	TGTGCCAGCAGTCCCCCGGGTAAGGATACGCAGTATTTT
TRBD2	TRBV6-5	NA	TRBJ2-5	CASHRGGSATQYF	TGTGCCAGTCATCGGGGGGGTTCGGCGACCCAGTACTTC
NA	TRBV11-3	NA	TRBJ1-4	CASTPLGVVDEKLFF	TGTGCCAGCACCCCGCTTGGGGTGGTTGATGAAAAACTGTTTTTT
NA	TRBV6-2/TRBV6-3	NA	TRBJ2-7	CASSYSKGVGAYEQYF	TGTGCCAGCAGTTACTCGAAGGGTGTGGGCGCCTACGAGCAGTACTTC
NA	TRBV7-9	few	TRBJ2-7	CASRETESEQYF	TGTGCCAGCAGGGAGACAGAGTCCGAGCAGTACTTC
TRBD1	TRBV10-3	NA	TRBJ2-1	CATLPGQAGDEQFF	TGTGCCACCCTTCCGGGACAGGCTGGGGATGAGCAGTTCTTC
TRBD1	TRBV14	NA	TRBJ1-1	CASSRNPTGVGTEAFF	TGTGCCAGCAGCCGGAACCCGACAGGGGTTGGGACTGAAGCTTTCTTT